The 15 T cell receptor beta chains listed next were all sequenced from one sample in a study of shared clonotypes between healthy human individuals. Method: immunoSEQ multiplex PCR; TCRdb's copy keeps in-frame clones and lacks some. The data show over 700,000 clones, with around 70% seen just once and about 1.7% held by the top ten. The sequencing sample was made of memory CD4+ T cells sorted from blood. The subset: CD45RA-negative fraction. These TCRs come from a woman between 25 and 40 years old in good health.

The chain joins TRBV28 to TRBJ2-7; no reliable D call. The V gene lost 5 bases and the J gene lost 0 bases, with 14 bases spanning the gap. The CDR3 consists of 15 residues. The germline V gene encodes CDR1 MDHEN and CDR2 SYDVKM. CDR3 region: CASSLYLVNSYEQYF. CDR3 coding DNA: TGTGCCAGCAGTCTCTATCTAGTTAACTCCTACGAGCAGTACTTC. The full variable domain, its missing parts supplied by reference TRBV28 and TRBJ2-7, is DVKVTQSSRYLVKRTGEKVFLECVQDMDHENMFWYRQDPGLGLRLIYFSYDVKMKEKGDIPEGYSVSREKKERFSLILESASTNQTSMYLCASSLYLVNSYEQYFGPGTRLTVT.

This chain joins TRBV28 and TRBJ1-5; a possible D gene is TRBD1 (5 bases). The CDR3 length is 16 residues. Germline CDR1 is MDHEN and CDR2 is SYDVKM. V was clipped by 6 bases and J by 2 bases, with 17 bases between them. CDR3 protein: CASSPRRGWGNQPQHF. CDR3 coding DNA: TGTGCCAGCAGCCCACGTCGGGGGTGGGGCAATCAGCCCCAGCATTTT. The full variable domain, rest sourced from reference TRBV28 and TRBJ1-5, is DVKVTQSSRYLVKRTGEKVFLECVQDMDHENMFWYRQDPGLGLRLIYFSYDVKMKEKGDIPEGYSVSREKKERFSLILESASTNQTSMYLCASSPRRGWGNQPQHFGDGTRLSIL.

This clone showed up just once. V usage is TRBV16 and J usage is TRBJ2-5, with D possibly matching TRBD2 (5 bases). The germline V gene has CDR1 KGHSY and CDR2 FQNENV. V was pared by 0 bases and J by 1 base, with 12 bases between. The CDR3 loop spans 16 amino acids. The CDR3: CASSQSGGEGQETQYF. The CDR3 nucleotides read TGTGCCAGCAGCCAATCCGGCGGAGAGGGCCAAGAGACCCAGTACTTC.

This clone was recorded many times. The rearrangement uses TRBV6-5 and TRBJ1-4; perhaps TRBD1 as D (6 bases). The CDR3 length is 16 residues. V lost 0 bases and J lost 8, with 16 bases in between. Germline lookup yields CDR1 MNHEY and CDR2 SVGAGI. Written as DNA, the CDR3 is TGTGCCAGCAGTTACTCGAGTTCCCAGGGACACGAAAAACTGTTTTTT. Translated: CASSYSSSQGHEKLFF.

With regard to this clone: In the same sample, other DNA sequences code for this CDR3. The rearrangement uses TRBV18 and TRBJ2-1; D perhaps matches TRBD2 (6 bases). The CDR3 covers 15 residues. Germline loops: CDR1 KGHSH, CDR2 LQKENI. V was clipped by 4 bases and J by 0 bases, with 10 bases between them. In nucleotides, the CDR3 is TGTGCCAGCTCACTTGGTAGCGGCTCCTACAATGAGCAGTTCTTC. Translating gives CASSLGSGSYNEQFF.

A note on this clone: The same CDR3 also results from other DNA sequences found in this sample. This chain connects TRBV5-1 to TRBJ1-1; unclear D gene. Deletions cut 0 bases from V and 0 bases from J, with 6 bases between. Per the germline V gene, CDR1 is SGHRS and CDR2 is YFSETQ. CDR3 length: 14 residues. CDR3 in DNA: TGCGCCAGCAGCTTGGACAGACTGAACACTGAAGCTTTCTTT. As protein: CASSLDRLNTEAFF.

This clone appeared once. The chain recombines TRBV21-1 with TRBJ2-1; TRBD2, the table's D call, was not compared with the DNA. TRBV21-1 is marked as a pseudogene. The CDR3 has 13 amino acids. The DNA of the CDR3 is TGTGCCAGCAGCGCCCCTAGTAACCATGAGCAGTTCTTC. Its translation: CASSAPSNHEQFF.

The chain recombines TRBV19 with TRBJ2-7; 10 positions agree with TRBD1. CDR1 and CDR2 from the germline V gene are LNHDA and SQIVND (reference sequence). This CDR3 spans 15 amino acids. J lost 6 bases, V lost 6 bases, and 11 bases had no gene match. The DNA of the CDR3 is TGTGCCAGTAGCGATGACAGGGGGCTCCGGGCCGAGCAGTACTTC. This translates into CASSDDRGLRAEQYF. Complete variable domain (other parts from reference TRBV19 and TRBJ2-7): DGGITQSPKYLFRKEGQNVTLSCEQNLNHDAMYWYRQDPGQGLRLIYYSQIVNDFQKGDIAEGYSVSREKKESFPLTVTSAQKNPTAFYLCASSDDRGLRAEQYFGPGTRLTVT.

This clone was recorded many times. This rearrangement joins TRBV5-1 to TRBJ2-5; a possible D gene is TRBD1 (5 bases). Trimming removed 4 bases at V and 2 bases at J, with 12 bases between. Germline CDR1 SGHRS, CDR2 YFSETQ. The CDR3 spans 14 residues. CDR3 loop: CASSVQGAQETQYF. CDR3 in DNA: TGCGCCAGCAGCGTGCAAGGGGCTCAAGAGACCCAGTACTTC.

This chain connects TRBV5-3 to TRBJ2-1, with a possible D match to TRBD1 (6 bases). Being an ORF, TRBV5-3 has a function that is uncertain. This CDR3 is built from 13 residues. Trimming pared 4 bases from V and 7 bases from J, leaving 12 bases between. The CDR3, as DNA: TGTGCCAGAAGCGCGTGGACAGTAAATGAGCAGTTCTTC. Protein: CARSAWTVNEQFF.

This clone came up once. The chain joins TRBV28 to TRBJ1-3; D might be TRBD1 (6 bases). V dropped 5 bases and J dropped 3 bases, with 17 bases sitting between them. From germline, CDR1 is MDHEN and CDR2 SYDVKM. The CDR3 has 16 residues. CDR3 loop: CASSNSKTGGGNTIYF. For the CDR3, the DNA is TGTGCCAGCAGTAACTCCAAGACAGGTGGTGGAAACACCATATATTTT.

Details on this clone: Different DNA sequences within this sample yield the same CDR3. The V call is TRBV7-3, the J call TRBJ2-2; tentative D call: TRBD2 (6 bases). The V end lost 5 bases, the J end lost 0 bases, and 13 bases lay between the germline ends. From germline, CDR1 is SGHTA and CDR2 FQGTGA. The CDR3 is 16 amino acids. The CDR3 protein is CASSPRGGANTGELFF. CDR3 DNA: TGTGCCAGCAGCCCCCGGGGAGGCGCGAACACCGGGGAGCTGTTTTTT.

The chain uses TRBV11-3 and TRBJ2-3; either TRBD1 or TRBD2 may fit D (6 bases each). Germline V gives CDR1 SGHNT, CDR2 YENEEA. V lost 3 bases, J lost 8 bases, and 18 bases lay in between. CDR3 length: 15 amino acids. The chain's CDR3 is CASSFAGIRGGTQYF. The CDR3 coding sequence is TGTGCCAGCAGCTTCGCGGGTATCAGGGGAGGTACGCAGTATTTT.

The J gene is TRBJ2-7, the V gene TRBV2; unclear D gene. Per germline, CDR1 SNHLY and CDR2 FYNNEI. There are 14 residues in the CDR3. V was shortened by 3 bases and J by 4 bases, with 13 bases between the two germline ends. DNA for the CDR3: TGTGCCAGCAGTGATTGGACGGCATTATACGAGCAGTACTTC. Translating gives CASSDWTALYEQYF. Based on the CDR3 plus reference TRBV2 and TRBJ2-7, the full variable domain is EPEVTQTPSHQVTQMGQEVILRCVPISNHLYFYWYRQILGQKVEFLVSFYNNEISEKSEIFDDQFSVERPDGSNFTLKIRSTKLEDSAMYFCASSDWTALYEQYFGPGTRLTVT.

The chain is built from TRBV4-2 and TRBJ2-7; TRBD2 matches at 8 bases. With V trimmed by 4 bases and J by 5 bases, 13 bases remained unmatched. The CDR3 loop spans 16 amino acids. Per the germline V gene, CDR1 is LGHNA and CDR2 is YNFKEQ. The CDR3 DNA is TGTGCCAGCAGCCCCATCGGAAGAGCGGGAGTCCACGAGCAGTACTTC. Residues: CASSPIGRAGVHEQYF.